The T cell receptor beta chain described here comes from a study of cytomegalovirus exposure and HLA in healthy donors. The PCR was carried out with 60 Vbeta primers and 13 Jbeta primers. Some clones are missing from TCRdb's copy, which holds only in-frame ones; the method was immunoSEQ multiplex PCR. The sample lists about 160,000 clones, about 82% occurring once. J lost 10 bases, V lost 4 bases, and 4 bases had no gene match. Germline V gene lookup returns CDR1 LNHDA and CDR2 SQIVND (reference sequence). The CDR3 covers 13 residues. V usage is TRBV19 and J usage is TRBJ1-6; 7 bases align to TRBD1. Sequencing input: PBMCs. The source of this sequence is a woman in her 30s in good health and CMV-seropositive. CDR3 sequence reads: CASSTRGRSPLHF. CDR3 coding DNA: TGTGCCAGTAGTACTAGGGGGCGCTCACCCCTCCACTTT.